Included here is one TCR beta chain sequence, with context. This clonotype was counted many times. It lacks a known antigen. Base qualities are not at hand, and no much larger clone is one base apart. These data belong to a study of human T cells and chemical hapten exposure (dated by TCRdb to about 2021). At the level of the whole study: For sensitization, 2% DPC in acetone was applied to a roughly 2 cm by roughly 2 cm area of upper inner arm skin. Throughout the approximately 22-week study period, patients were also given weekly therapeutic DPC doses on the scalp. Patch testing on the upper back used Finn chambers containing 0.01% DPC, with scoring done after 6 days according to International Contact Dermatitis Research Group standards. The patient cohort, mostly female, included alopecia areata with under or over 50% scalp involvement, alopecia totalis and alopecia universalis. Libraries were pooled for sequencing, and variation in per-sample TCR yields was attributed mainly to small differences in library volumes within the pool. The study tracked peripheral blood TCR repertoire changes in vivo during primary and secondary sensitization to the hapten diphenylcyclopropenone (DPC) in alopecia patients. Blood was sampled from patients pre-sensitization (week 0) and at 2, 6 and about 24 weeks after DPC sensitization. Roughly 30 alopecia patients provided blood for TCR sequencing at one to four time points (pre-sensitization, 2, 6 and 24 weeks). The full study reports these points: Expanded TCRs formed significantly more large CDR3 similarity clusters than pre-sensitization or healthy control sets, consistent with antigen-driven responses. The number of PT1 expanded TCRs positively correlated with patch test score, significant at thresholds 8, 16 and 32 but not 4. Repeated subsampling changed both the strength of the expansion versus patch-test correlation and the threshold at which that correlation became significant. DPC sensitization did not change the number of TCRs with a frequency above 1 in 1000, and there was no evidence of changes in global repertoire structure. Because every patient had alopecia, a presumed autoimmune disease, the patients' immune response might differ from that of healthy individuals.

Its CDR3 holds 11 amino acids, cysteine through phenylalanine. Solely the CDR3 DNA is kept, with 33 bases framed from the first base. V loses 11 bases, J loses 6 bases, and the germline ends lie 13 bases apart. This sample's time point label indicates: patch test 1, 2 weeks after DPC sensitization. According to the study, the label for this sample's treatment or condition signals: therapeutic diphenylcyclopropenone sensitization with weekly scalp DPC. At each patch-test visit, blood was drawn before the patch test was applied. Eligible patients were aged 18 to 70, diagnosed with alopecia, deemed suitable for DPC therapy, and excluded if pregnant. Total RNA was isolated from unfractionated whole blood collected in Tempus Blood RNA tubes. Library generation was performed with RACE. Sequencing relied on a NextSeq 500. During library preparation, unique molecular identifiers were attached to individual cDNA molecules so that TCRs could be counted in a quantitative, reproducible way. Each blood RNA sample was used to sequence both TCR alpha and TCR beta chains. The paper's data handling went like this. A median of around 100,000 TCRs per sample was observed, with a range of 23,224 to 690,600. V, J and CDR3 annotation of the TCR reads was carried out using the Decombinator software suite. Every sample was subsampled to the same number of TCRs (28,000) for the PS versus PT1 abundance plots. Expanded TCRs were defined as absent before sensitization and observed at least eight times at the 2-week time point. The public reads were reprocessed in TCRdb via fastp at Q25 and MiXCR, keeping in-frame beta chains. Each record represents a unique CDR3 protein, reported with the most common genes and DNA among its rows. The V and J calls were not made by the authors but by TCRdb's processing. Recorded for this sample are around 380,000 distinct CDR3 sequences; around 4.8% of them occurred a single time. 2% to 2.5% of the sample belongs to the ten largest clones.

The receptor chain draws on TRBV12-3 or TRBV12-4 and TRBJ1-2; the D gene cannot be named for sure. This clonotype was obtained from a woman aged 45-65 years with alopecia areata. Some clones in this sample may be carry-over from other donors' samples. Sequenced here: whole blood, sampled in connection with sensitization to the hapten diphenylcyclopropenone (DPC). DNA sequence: TGTGCCGGCCGTGGCTCGGATGGCTACACCTTC. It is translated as CAGRGSDGYTF.